This record looks at one T cell receptor (beta chain) sequence and its context. This sample was included in a study of blood T cell repertoires in COVID-19. Study summary: From T cells, B-cell-depleted T cells, or PBMCs came the material, which was cDNA or gDNA.

The length of the CDR3 is 14 residues. The V gene's germline CDR1 is SGHTA and CDR2 FQGTGA. V was pared by 2 bases and J by 5 bases, with 5 bases of the junction left unmatched. Profiling relied on immunoSEQ multiplex PCR, and the TCRdb table lists in-frame clones only, not all of them. The sample holds 160,000 or so clones, 75% to 85% seen once. The TCR sequence derives from a human donor in a cohort sampled during active COVID-19. J is TRBJ2-7 and V is TRBV7-3, with TRBD1 matching over 8 bases. Source material: peripheral blood. CDR3 DNA sequence: TGTGCCAGCAGCTTATGGGCAGGGGGCGACGAGCAGTACTTC. Translated: CASSLWAGGDEQYF.